These T cell receptor beta chains were read from a single sample in a study of radiation and T cells in renal cell carcinoma. The table came from immunoSEQ multiplex PCR; TCRdb's copy has only in-frame clones and leaves some out. The sample contains about 170,000 clones, roughly nine tenths of which appear only once. Specimen: blood, collected from a patient whose treatment included radiotherapy and nephrectomy. The receptors were sampled from a woman in her 50s with renal cell carcinoma. The CDR3 runs from the conserved cysteine through the conserved F or W. A D gene is named only where the DNA matches it firmly. Rows may omit the clone size; those that give it use once, few, many or a size class.

size	V	length	D	J	DNA	CDR3
few	TRBV7-3	13	-	TRBJ1-1	TGTGCCAGTTCAAGGGACACGAACACTGAAGCTTTCTTT	CASSRDTNTEAFF
-	TRBV18	16	TRBD1	TRBJ2-7	TGTGCCAGCTCCCTGACAGGGGTGATCAACTCCTACGAGCAGTACTTC	CASSLTGVINSYEQYF
-	TRBV7-2	14	-	TRBJ2-2	TGTGCCAGCAGCTTAGAGGGTGACACCGGGGAGCTGTTTTTT	CASSLEGDTGELFF
-	TRBV11-1	18	TRBD2	TRBJ2-5	TGTGCCAGCAGCTTAGCGCGGGGATTGGGACTAGTAGAAGAGACCCAGTACTTC	CASSLARGLGLVEETQYF
-	TRBV7-2	17	-	TRBJ2-4	TGTGCCAGCAGCCCAGCCCTGCGGCGGGTAGCCAAAAACATTCAGTACTTC	CASSPALRRVAKNIQYF
-	TRBV2	13	-	TRBJ2-1	TGTGCCAGCAACCGTGAGGGAATCAATGAGCAGTTCTTC	CASNREGINEQFF
-	TRBV5-8	13	-	TRBJ1-1	TGTGCCAGCAGCTTGGGCTGGGGGGGCCCGGATGTGTTT	CASSLGWGGPDVF
-	TRBV6-5	15	TRBD1	TRBJ2-7	TGTGCCAGCAGTTATCCACCGGGACAGTGGAACGAGCAGTACTTC	CASSYPPGQWNEQYF
few	TRBV29-1	12	-	TRBJ1-1	TGCAGCGTTCAGGACGGGAACACTGAAGCTTTCTTT	CSVQDGNTEAFF
-	TRBV5-5	16	-	TRBJ1-2	TGTGCCAGCAGCTTGAGGCAGCTAGGAACTAACTATGGCTACACCTTC	CASSLRQLGTNYGYTF
-	TRBV7-8	14	-	TRBJ1-1	TGTGCCAGCAGCTTTAGCGGGATGAACACTGAAGCTTTCTTT	CASSFSGMNTEAFF
few	TRBV5-1	14	-	TRBJ1-2	TGCGCCAGCAGCTTTTCCTCGGAGCCCGGGGGCTACACCTTC	CASSFSSEPGGYTF
-	TRBV7-3	13	-	TRBJ1-1	TGTGCCAGCAGCTTAGACAGGAACACTGAAGCTTTCTTT	CASSLDRNTEAFF
-	TRBV7-9	16	TRBD1	TRBJ2-3	TGTGCCAGCAGCCGATGGACAGGGATTTCCACAGATACGCAGTATTTT	CASSRWTGISTDTQYF
-	TRBV6-5	14	-	TRBJ1-1	TGTGCCAGCAGTTATTCTACCGGGACAACTGAAGCTTTCTTT	CASSYSTGTTEAFF
-	TRBV29-1	14	-	TRBJ2-1	TGCAGCGTTGGGGTTTCAGGCTCCTACAATGAGCAGTTCTTC	CSVGVSGSYNEQFF
-	TRBV30	17	TRBD2	TRBJ2-3	TGTGCCTGGAGTGTACAGAAGGCGGGGGGGCGGTCAGATACGCAGTATTTT	CAWSVQKAGGRSDTQYF
-	TRBV7-7	13	TRBD1	TRBJ2-5	TGTGCTAGCAGCCCAGGGACAGGAGAGACCCAGTACTTC	CASSPGTGETQYF